This TCR beta chain was found in a study of cytomegalovirus exposure and HLA in healthy donors. For the study at large: There were 90 million to 140 million unique TCR beta sequences, drawn from about 179 million T cells, in an earlier analysis.

Study-wide findings and caveats: Follow-up analysis later connected one missense variant in DCLRE1C with trimming of TCR beta V- and J-genes. In a later analysis, DRB1 alleles had the most associated TCRs; HLA-C alleles the fewest.

The PCR contained 60 Vbeta and 13 Jbeta primers. Libraries were prepared by immunoSEQ multiplex PCR; TCRdb keeps only in-frame clonotypes and omits some of them. The sample shows under 250,000 clones, about 80% of them seen only once. A word on this clone: The antigen is undetermined.

From germline, CDR1 is GTSNPN and CDR2 SVGIG (reference sequence). V gave up 3 bases and J gave up 9 bases; unmatched junction bases: 6. The CDR3 totals 14 residues. Sequenced input: PBMCs. The clonotype originates from a male donor in good health and CMV-seronegative. The J gene is TRBJ2-1, the V gene TRBV30, with 12 bases fitting TRBD2. The CDR3, as DNA: TGTGCCTGGAGGACTAGCGGGGGCCTCGGTGAGCAGTTCTTC. Translation: CAWRTSGGLGEQFF.